One and the same sample provided the 29 T cell receptor beta chains below, sequenced in a study of T-cell reconstitution after alpha-beta-depleted transplantation in children. Preparation of the TCRbeta library used unique molecular identifiers. TCRdb passed the PCR reads through MiXCR, listing each CDR3 protein once. The table includes 600,000 to 700,000 distinct CDR3 sequences, around 13% detected once. This sample comprised PBMCs, obtained before TCRalphabeta/CD19-depleted stem cell transplant. Source of these receptors: a girl aged 2 to 9 with congenital amegakaryocytic thrombocytopenia, due to receive a stem cell transplant.

This clonotype appeared many times. The CDR3 is CASSLGPSLYNEQFF. CDR3 nucleotide sequence: TGTGCCAGCAGTTTGGGTCCTAGCCTATACAATGAGCAGTTCTTC. This rearrangement joins TRBV12-3 or TRBV12-4 to TRBJ2-1, with a tentative D call TRBD2 (5 bases). This CDR3 region has 15 residues. The V end was cut by 3 bases, the J end by 4 bases, with 13 bases between.

CDR3: CSARVYRTSGTKRSEQFF. The CDR3 nucleotides read TGCAGTGCTAGAGTGTACCGGACTAGCGGGACTAAAAGAAGTGAGCAGTTCTTC. This rearrangement joins TRBV20-1 to TRBJ2-1; 12 nucleotides line up with TRBD2. Germline CDR1 is DFQATT and CDR2 is SNEGSKA (reference sequence). J gave up 9 bases and V 1 base, and 16 bases lay outside the gene matches. The CDR3 has 18 residues.

This clonotype was counted at least ten times. The V call is TRBV5-1, the J call TRBJ2-5, with TRBD2 matching over 12 bases. The CDR3 totals 15 residues. The junction had 3 bases not matched to a gene; V was cut back by 4 bases and J by 2 bases. From germline, CDR1 is SGHRS and CDR2 YFSETQ. CDR3 region: CASSLGLAGQETQYF. CDR3 DNA sequence: TGCGCCAGCAGCCTTGGACTAGCGGGACAAGAGACCCAGTACTTC. Together with reference TRBV5-1 and TRBJ2-5, the CDR3 gives the full variable domain: KAGVTQTPRYLIKTRGQQVTLSCSPISGHRSVSWYQQTPGQGLQFLFEYFSETQRNKGNFPGRFSGRQFSNSRSEMNVSTLELGDSALYLCASSLGLAGQETQYFGPGTRLLVL.

V and J are TRBV20-1 and TRBJ2-7; TRBD2 aligns across 10 bases. CDR3 size: 19 residues. CDR1 is DFQATT and CDR2 is SNEGSKA in the germline V gene (reference sequence). With V trimmed by 2 bases and J by 2 bases, 18 bases remained unmatched. CDR3: CSARPPSSSGSFATYEQYF. In DNA form, the CDR3 reads TGCAGTGCTAGACCCCCGAGTTCTAGCGGGAGTTTTGCCACCTACGAGCAGTACTTC.

This clonotype was detected many times. The chain is built from TRBV20-1 and TRBJ1-3; D gene unclear. The V gene lost 2 bases and the J gene lost 6 bases, with 14 bases spanning the gap. Germline CDR1 is DFQATT and CDR2 is SNEGSKA (reference sequence). The CDR3 runs to 14 residues. The CDR3 sequence is CSARSAGGENTIYF. DNA of the CDR3: TGCAGTGCTAGATCGGCCGGAGGCGAAAACACCATATATTTT.

This clonotype was recorded at least ten times. CDR3: CASSLGVAGYSYNEQFF. Here the CDR3 DNA reads TGCGCCAGCAGCTTGGGAGTAGCGGGATATTCATACAATGAGCAGTTCTTC. This chain joins TRBV5-1 and TRBJ2-1, with 8 bases fitting TRBD2. From germline, CDR1 is SGHRS and CDR2 YFSETQ. There are 17 residues in the CDR3. The V and J ends lost 0 bases and 4 bases, in that order; junction bases with no gene match: 9.

This clonotype was seen only a few times. The chain uses TRBV14 and TRBJ2-1; tentatively, D is TRBD2 (6 bases). The V end lost 0 bases, the J end lost 0 bases, and 15 bases lay between the germline ends. Germline assignment: CDR1 SGHDN and CDR2 FVKESK. The CDR3 is 18 amino acids. Here the CDR3 reads CASSQDGHRGSSYNEQFF. The CDR3 bases are TGTGCCAGCAGCCAAGATGGGCATCGGGGGAGCTCCTACAATGAGCAGTTCTTC.

This clonotype was observed at least ten times. The chain has TRBV20-1 and TRBJ1-5; possibly TRBD1 for D (5 bases). This CDR3 is built from 15 residues. Trimming took 0 bases from V and 0 from J, leaving 9 bases between them. The germline gives CDR1 DFQATT, CDR2 SNEGSKA (reference sequence). The DNA for the CDR3 is TGCAGTGCTAGAGATTCGGGGGATAGCAATCAGCCCCAGCATTTT. Translated: CSARDSGDSNQPQHF.

The V call is TRBV7-9, the J call TRBJ1-1; maybe TRBD1 (5 bases). CDR1 is SEHNR, CDR2 FQNEAQ, per germline (reference sequence). The CDR3 contains 12 residues. V lost 5 bases and J 11 bases, leaving 15 bases between the germline ends. The DNA of the CDR3 is TGTGCCAGCAGCCAGGGACCTCTCGAGGCTTTCTTT. It specifies CASSQGPLEAFF.

The chain joins TRBV12-3 or TRBV12-4 to TRBJ2-5, with TRBD2 identical over 11 bases. V lost 6 bases, J lost 6 bases, and 9 bases stayed unmatched. The CDR3 is made up of 15 amino acids. CDR3 amino acids: CASRSGLAEGKTQYF. The CDR3 nucleotides read TGTGCCAGCAGATCGGGACTAGCGGAAGGAAAGACCCAGTACTTC.

This clonotype was found a few times. The V and J genes are TRBV30 and TRBJ1-5; possibly TRBD1 for D (5 bases). The CDR3 totals 14 residues. The V gene lost 0 bases and the J gene lost 5 bases, with 11 bases spanning the gap. Germline V gene data show CDR1 as GTSNPN and CDR2 as SVGIG (reference sequence). CDR3 loop: CAWSVRGVYQPQHF. The CDR3 coding sequence is TGTGCCTGGAGTGTACGAGGGGTCTATCAGCCCCAGCATTTT.

Ten or more counts support this clonotype. The V gene is TRBV9, the J gene TRBJ2-3, with D tentatively TRBD2 (6 bases). From germline, CDR1 is SGDLS and CDR2 YYNGEE. This CDR3 is built from 15 residues. V was shortened by 2 bases and J by 1 base, with 11 bases between the two germline ends. The CDR3 reads CASSVVGGGTDTQYF. CDR3 in DNA: TGTGCCAGCAGCGTCGTAGGAGGGGGCACAGATACGCAGTATTTT. Full variable domain (outside the CDR3, taken from reference TRBV9 and TRBJ2-3): DSGVTQTPKHLITATGQRVTLRCSPRSGDLSVYWYQQSLDQGLQFLIQYYNGEERAKGNILERFSAQQFPDLHSELNLSSLELGDSALYFCASSVVGGGTDTQYFGPGTRLTVL.

This clonotype was recorded many times. This chain connects TRBV20-1 to TRBJ2-3; 14 bases are shared with TRBD2. This CDR3 comprises 18 residues. The V gene end was trimmed by 5 bases and the J gene end by 5 bases; junction bases not matched to a gene: 15. CDR1 and CDR2 (germline): DFQATT, SNEGSKA (reference sequence). CDR3 DNA sequence: TGCAGTGCTGGGCGACCAAGTGGGACTAGCGGGAGAGGAGATACGCAGTATTTT. Translation gives CSAGRPSGTSGRGDTQYF.

The V and J genes are TRBV11-2 and TRBJ2-7; D gene uncertain. This CDR3 region has 14 residues. The V end lost 6 bases, the J end lost 1 base, and 13 bases lay between the germline ends. Looked up from germline, CDR1 is SGHAT and CDR2 is FQNNGV. The DNA of the CDR3 is TGTGCCAGCAGGCTAGTGCGAAGATCCTACGAGCAGTACTTC. This gives the protein CASRLVRRSYEQYF.

Many counts were recorded for this clonotype. The rearrangement joins TRBV7-9 to TRBJ2-2; D not resolved. V lost 2 bases and J 4 bases, leaving 17 bases between the germline ends. Germline lookup yields CDR1 SEHNR and CDR2 FQNEAQ (reference sequence). The CDR3 length is 17 residues. CDR3 sequence (DNA): TGTGCCAGCAGCTTATTCGCGCAATTTTTGGGCACCGGGGAGCTGTTTTTT. Translating gives CASSLFAQFLGTGELFF.

The rearrangement links TRBV14 to TRBJ1-1; 7 bases line up with TRBD1. The CDR3 covers 15 residues. Germline V gene sequence: CDR1 SGHDN, CDR2 FVKESK. Germline trimming cut 3 bases from V and 0 bases from J; bases unmatched to any gene: 4. In DNA, the CDR3 is TGTGCCAGCAGCCATTGGGACAGATTGAACACTGAAGCTTTCTTT. Its translation is CASSHWDRLNTEAFF.

This clonotype occurred many times. The chain is built from TRBV20-1 and TRBJ2-1; 12 bases map to TRBD2. The CDR3 is 18 residues long. CDR1 is DFQATT, CDR2 SNEGSKA, per germline (reference sequence). The V gene end was trimmed by 0 bases and the J gene end by 9 bases; junction bases not matched to a gene: 15. CDR3 amino acids: CSARDPSGREYHVREQFF. DNA for the CDR3: TGCAGTGCTAGAGATCCTAGCGGGAGGGAATACCACGTCCGTGAGCAGTTCTTC.

V usage is TRBV7-9 and J usage is TRBJ2-1, with D uncertain. This CDR3 region has 14 residues. V gave up 2 bases and J gave up 10 bases, with 15 bases separating them. Germline-derived CDR1 and CDR2 are SEHNR and FQNEAQ (reference sequence). The CDR3, as DNA: TGTGCCAGCAGCTTATTAACTCTAACTGGGGAGCAGTTCTTC. It translates to CASSLLTLTGEQFF.

The V call is TRBV7-8, the J call TRBJ2-5; 7 bases map to TRBD2. V dropped 7 bases and J dropped 2; count of bases not matched to a gene: 13. The CDR3 runs 16 residues. Germline CDR1 is SGHVS and CDR2 is FQNEAQ. This chain's CDR3 is CASMWEGVRLQETQYF. The CDR3 DNA reads as TGTGCCAGCATGTGGGAGGGAGTACGTTTACAAGAGACCCAGTACTTC.

The sample holds many counts of this clonotype. This chain links TRBV10-3 with TRBJ1-2; 7 bases align to TRBD1. Germline V gene sequence: CDR1 ENHRY, CDR2 SYGVKD. With V trimmed by 6 bases and J by 3 bases, 13 bases remained unmatched. The CDR3 sequence is 16 residues long. The CDR3 sequence is CAISDRIPGQDYGYTF. The CDR3 nucleotides read TGTGCCATCAGCGATCGGATACCCGGACAGGACTATGGCTACACCTTC.

The chain is built from TRBV4-1 and TRBJ2-1; either TRBD1 or TRBD2 may supply D (5 bases each). Germline loops: CDR1 MGHRA, CDR2 YSYEKL. V dropped 4 bases and J dropped 3 bases, with 7 bases sitting between them. This CDR3 is 13 amino acids long. CDR3 protein: CASSRDGYNEQFF. CDR3 bases: TGCGCCAGCAGCCGGGACGGCTACAATGAGCAGTTCTTC.

This clonotype was seen a few times. V and J are TRBV20-1 and TRBJ2-3; D possibly uses TRBD1 or TRBD2 (5 bases each). Trimming shortened V by 6 bases and J by 4 bases, and 20 bases separated the two germline ends. This CDR3 is built from 15 residues. Germline values: CDR1 DFQATT, CDR2 SNEGSKA (reference sequence). The CDR3 reads CSAPVGHGGPDTQYF. CDR3 DNA: TGCAGTGCCCCGGTGGGTCATGGGGGTCCAGATACGCAGTATTTT.

This clonotype was observed many times. The V gene is TRBV20-1, the J gene TRBJ2-2; TRBD1 aligns across 8 bases. V lost 3 bases to trimming and J lost 1 base; unmatched junction nucleotides: 4. The germline gives CDR1 DFQATT, CDR2 SNEGSKA (reference sequence). The length of the CDR3 is 15 residues. In DNA form, the CDR3 reads TGCAGTGCTAGTAGGACAGGGTGGAACACCGGGGAGCTGTTTTTT. Its protein product is CSASRTGWNTGELFF.

This clonotype was counted between two and nine times. The V and J genes are TRBV6-5 and TRBJ1-6; D gene unclear. This CDR3 is built from 15 residues. CDR1 MNHEY and CDR2 SVGAGI come from the germline V gene. Deletions cut 2 bases from V and 10 bases from J, with 15 bases between. CDR3 loop: CASSYEGALRSPLHF. The CDR3 bases are TGTGCCAGCAGTTACGAGGGAGCCCTCCGGTCACCCCTCCACTTT.

This clonotype was counted between two and nine times. DNA of the CDR3: TGTGCCAGCCATCGTCCATCGCAAGAGACCCAGTACTTC. Its translation is CASHRPSQETQYF. J is TRBJ2-5 and V is TRBV5-6; no clear D gene. CDR3 length equals 13 residues. V dropped 7 bases and J dropped 2 bases, with 12 bases sitting between them. The V gene's germline CDR1 is SGHDT and CDR2 YYEEEE.

The chain carries TRBV27 and TRBJ1-1; TRBD1 might be the D (5 bases). With 5 bases removed from V and 8 bases from J, the gap between germline ends came to 18 bases. There are 14 residues in the CDR3. Germline CDR1 and CDR2: MNHEY and SMNVEV (reference sequence). The CDR3 loop reads CASSPLPPRTEAFF. For the CDR3, the DNA is TGTGCCAGCAGTCCCCTCCCCCCAAGGACAGAAGCTTTCTTT.

This clonotype was found many times. V and J are TRBV6-2 or TRBV6-3 and TRBJ2-1; D remains ambiguous. Germline CDR1 reads MNHEY; CDR2 reads SVGEGT. The CDR3 consists of 14 residues. With 5 bases removed from V and 3 bases from J, the gap between germline ends came to 11 bases. This CDR3 reads CASSTTRFYNEQFF. The CDR3 bases are TGTGCCAGCAGTACGACACGTTTCTACAATGAGCAGTTCTTC.

This clonotype was picked up many times. This rearrangement joins TRBV20-1 to TRBJ2-3; 13 bases are a match to TRBD2. Germline V lookup: CDR1 DFQATT, CDR2 SNEGSKA (reference sequence). V lost 1 base, J lost 3 bases, and 7 bases stayed unmatched. The CDR3 totals 17 residues. The CDR3 bases are TGCAGTGCTAGAGGACTAGCGGGAGGCGATGTAACAGATACGCAGTATTTT. Protein product: CSARGLAGGDVTDTQYF.

This clonotype appeared many times. The CDR3 reads CSASPTSRRQYF. CDR3 DNA: TGCAGTGCTAGCCCCACCTCGAGGAGGCAGTACTTC. The V and J genes are TRBV20-1 and TRBJ2-7; no clear D gene. Germline-derived CDR1 and CDR2 are DFQATT and SNEGSKA (reference sequence). V was clipped by 3 bases and J by 9 bases, with 15 bases between them. This CDR3 region has 12 residues.